This T cell receptor beta chain emerged from a study of CD8 T cells in ankylosing spondylitis. One entry per CDR3 protein results from TCRdb running MiXCR on the 5' RACE reads. Seen here are around 450,000 distinct CDR3 sequences, 25% to 30% observed once, and the top ten hold about 0.92%. Between the trimmed V and J ends, which lost 6 bases and 10 bases, there was a span of 16 bases. This CDR3 contains 13 residues. Germline V gene data show CDR1 as SNHLY and CDR2 as FYNNEI. This clonotype was seen more than once but under ten times. The antigen is not known. Points from the study as a whole: From matched ankylosing spondylitis synovial fluid, disease-linked clones were reportedly recovered at significantly enriched levels. The study identified a TCR beta motif of several highly homologous variants that appeared characteristic of ankylosing spondylitis blood. Those disease-linked clones were CD8+; they were also relatively rare in peripheral blood.

The V call is TRBV2, the J call TRBJ2-1; possibly TRBD2 for D (5 bases). Sequenced sample: blood, either unsorted or a sorted T cell fraction (not recorded which). The clonotype originates from a male donor with ankylosing spondylitis. The CDR3 is CASRVSGTGEQFF. CDR3 sequence (DNA): TGTGCCAGCAGAGTTTCCGGCACGGGGGAGCAGTTCTTC.